Each of the 11 T cell receptor beta chains below was sequenced from the same sample in a study of beta chain features in type 1 diabetes. What was sequenced were expressed TCRB transcripts, since all of the isolated RNA had been reverse transcribed. The table came from immunoSEQ multiplex PCR; TCRdb's copy has only in-frame clones and leaves some out. The sample carries roughly 230,000 clones, 9.6% recorded once. Material: naive CD4+ T cells from blood. The receptors shown here come from a woman in her late teens or twenties in good health.

This chain uses TRBV23-1 with TRBJ2-4; possibly TRBD1 for D (7 bases). TRBV23-1 counts as an open reading frame of uncertain function. This CDR3 is 20 amino acids long. Trimming stripped 8 bases from V and 0 bases from J, with 29 bases between. CDR3 protein: CASHERGDSLYYLAKNIQYF. The CDR3 DNA follows: TGCGCCAGCCACGAAAGGGGGGACAGCCTTTACTACTTAGCCAAAAACATTCAGTACTTC.

The rearrangement links TRBV30 to TRBJ2-7, with TRBD1 matching over 7 bases. V dropped 0 bases and J dropped 2; count of bases not matched to a gene: 10. This CDR3 has 16 amino acids. In germline, CDR1 is GTSNPN, CDR2 SVGIG (reference sequence). CDR3 DNA sequence: TGTGCCTGGAGTGTACTCGGTCGACAGGGAACCTACGAGCAGTACTTC. Protein sequence: CAWSVLGRQGTYEQYF.

In its sample, this clone was seen a few times. The chain has TRBV9 and TRBJ1-5; a possible D gene is TRBD1 (6 bases). Germline values: CDR1 SGDLS, CDR2 YYNGEE. This CDR3 has 14 amino acids. V was clipped by 3 bases and J by 7 bases, with 14 bases between them. CDR3 DNA: TGTGCCAGCAGCGCTAGCACAGGGAACCAGCCCCAGCATTTT. Its translation: CASSASTGNQPQHF.

The V call is TRBV6-5, the J call TRBJ1-1; TRBD1 aligns across 7 bases. Trimming removed 6 bases from V and 0 bases from J; junction bases left unmatched: 4. The length of the CDR3 is 14 residues. Germline CDR1 and CDR2: MNHEY and SVGAGI. The CDR3 spells CASSRQGLNTEAFF. As DNA, the CDR3 is TGTGCCAGCAGCCGACAGGGACTGAACACTGAAGCTTTCTTT.

The chain carries TRBV6-5 and TRBJ1-1; no definite D call. The V and J ends lost 4 bases and 1 base respectively, with 7 bases between them. The CDR3 is made up of 13 amino acids. Germline CDR1 MNHEY, CDR2 SVGAGI. CDR3 protein: CASSSAGNTEAFF. The CDR3 DNA reads as TGTGCCAGCAGTTCTGCCGGGAACACTGAAGCTTTCTTT.

This clone showed up just a few times. The genes are TRBV6-1 and TRBJ2-2, with D tentatively TRBD1 (5 bases). Germline CDR1 is MNHNS and CDR2 is SASEGT. Trimming removed 4 bases from V and 1 base from J, with 10 bases in between. The CDR3 length is 15 residues. The CDR3 reads CASSVGHQNTGELFF. The CDR3 DNA reads TGTGCCAGCAGTGTTGGACATCAGAACACCGGGGAGCTGTTTTTT.

This clone was counted only a few times. The gene calls are TRBV30 and TRBJ1-1; no definite D call. CDR3 length: 13 residues. Germline V gives CDR1 GTSNPN, CDR2 SVGIG (reference sequence). V was pared by 8 bases and J by 1 base, with 14 bases between. This chain's CDR3 is CAEAIHPNTEAFF. CDR3 nucleotide sequence: TGTGCCGAGGCTATCCACCCGAACACTGAAGCTTTCTTT. The complete variable domain, with remaining parts taken from reference TRBV30 and TRBJ1-1, reads SQTIHQWPATLVQPVGSPLSLECTVEGTSNPNLYWYRQAAGRGLQLLFYSVGIGQISSEVPQNLSASRPQDRQFILSSKKLLLSDSGFYLCAEAIHPNTEAFFGQGTRLTVV.

The chain uses TRBV19 and TRBJ2-2, with TRBD1 as a possible D gene (5 bases). The CDR3 runs 15 residues. CDR1 LNHDA and CDR2 SQIVND come from the germline V gene (reference sequence). V lost 3 bases to trimming and J lost 4 bases, with 12 bases between them. For the CDR3, the DNA is TGTGCCAGTAGTATGGGCAGGGCCGGCACCGGGGAGCTGTTTTTT. Translation gives CASSMGRAGTGELFF.

The genes are TRBV11-3 and TRBJ2-2; TRBD1 is a possible D gene (5 bases). Between the trimmed V and J ends, which lost 5 bases and 0 bases, there was a span of 10 bases. The CDR3 has 15 residues. CDR1 is SGHNT, CDR2 YENEEA, per germline. The CDR3 is CASSLDRSNTGELFF. CDR3 DNA: TGTGCCAGCAGCCTCGACAGATCGAACACCGGGGAGCTGTTTTTT.

This clone was seen more than once but under ten times. The chain is built from TRBV19 and TRBJ2-2, with D perhaps TRBD1 (5 bases). From germline, CDR1 is LNHDA and CDR2 SQIVND (reference sequence). Trimming took 4 bases from V and 2 from J, leaving 11 bases between them. The CDR3 is 15 amino acids. The CDR3 protein is CASSRQQVNTGELFF. The DNA for the CDR3 is TGTGCCAGTAGTAGACAGCAGGTCAACACCGGGGAGCTGTTTTTT.

The chain links TRBV14 to TRBJ2-2; D not resolved. The V end lost 4 bases, the J end lost 1 base, and 7 bases lay between the germline ends. This CDR3 contains 14 residues. Germline V gives CDR1 SGHDN, CDR2 FVKESK. Here the CDR3 DNA reads TGTGCCAGCAGCCCGAACTGGAACACCGGGGAGCTGTTTTTT. Translating it yields CASSPNWNTGELFF.